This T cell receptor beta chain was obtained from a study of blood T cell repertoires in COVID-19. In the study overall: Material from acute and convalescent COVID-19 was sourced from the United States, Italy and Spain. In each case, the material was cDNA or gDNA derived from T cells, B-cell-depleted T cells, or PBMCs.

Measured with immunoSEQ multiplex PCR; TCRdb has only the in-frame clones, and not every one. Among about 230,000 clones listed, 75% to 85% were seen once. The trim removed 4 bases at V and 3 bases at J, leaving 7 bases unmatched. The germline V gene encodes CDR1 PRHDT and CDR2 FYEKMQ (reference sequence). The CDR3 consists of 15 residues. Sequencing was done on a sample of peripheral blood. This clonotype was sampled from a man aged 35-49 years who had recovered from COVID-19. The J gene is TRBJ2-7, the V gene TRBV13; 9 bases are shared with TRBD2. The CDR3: CASSSPGSGSYEQYF. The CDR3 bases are TGTGCCAGCAGCTCCCCAGGTAGCGGGAGCTACGAGCAGTACTTC.